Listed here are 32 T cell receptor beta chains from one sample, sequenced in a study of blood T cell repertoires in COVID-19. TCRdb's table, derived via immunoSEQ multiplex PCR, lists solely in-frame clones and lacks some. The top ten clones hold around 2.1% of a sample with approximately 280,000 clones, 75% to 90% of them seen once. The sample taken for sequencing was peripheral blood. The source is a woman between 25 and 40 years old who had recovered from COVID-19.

This CDR3 is CASSYQGQARYF. CDR3 coding DNA: TGTGCCAGCAGTTACCAAGGCCAGGCGCGGTATTTT. The gene calls are TRBV6-6 and TRBJ2-3; no clear D. The CDR3 extends over 12 amino acids. CDR1 is MNHNY and CDR2 is SVGAGI in the germline V gene (reference sequence). V shed 2 bases and J shed 14 bases, with 14 bases lying between them.

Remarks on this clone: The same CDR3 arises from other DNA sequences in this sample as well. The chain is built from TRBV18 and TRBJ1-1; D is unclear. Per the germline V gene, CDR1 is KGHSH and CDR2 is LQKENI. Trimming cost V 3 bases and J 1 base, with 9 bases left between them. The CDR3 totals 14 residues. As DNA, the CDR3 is TGTGCCAGCTCACCTGGGCCTGGGAACACTGAAGCTTTCTTT. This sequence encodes CASSPGPGNTEAFF.

This chain's CDR3 is CASSARWEKGNIQYF. CDR3 nucleotide sequence: TGTGCCAGCAGCGCAAGGTGGGAGAAAGGAAACATTCAGTACTTC. The gene calls are TRBV7-9 and TRBJ2-4; D is perhaps TRBD2 (5 bases). Germline CDR1 and CDR2: SEHNR and FQNEAQ (reference sequence). V gave up 5 bases and J gave up 6 bases, with 17 bases separating them. The CDR3 is 15 residues long.

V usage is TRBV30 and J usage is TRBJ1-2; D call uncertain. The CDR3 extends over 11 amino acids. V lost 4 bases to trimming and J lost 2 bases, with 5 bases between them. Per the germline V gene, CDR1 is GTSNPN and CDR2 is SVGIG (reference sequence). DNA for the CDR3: TGTGCCTGGACAGGAAACTATGGCTACACCTTC. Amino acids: CAWTGNYGYTF.

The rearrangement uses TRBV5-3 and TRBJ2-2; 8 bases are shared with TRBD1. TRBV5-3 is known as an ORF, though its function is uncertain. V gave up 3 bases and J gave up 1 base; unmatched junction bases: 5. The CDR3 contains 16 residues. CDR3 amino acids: CARSCPGQGNTGELFF. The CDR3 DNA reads TGTGCCAGAAGCTGCCCCGGACAGGGGAACACCGGGGAGCTGTTTTTT.

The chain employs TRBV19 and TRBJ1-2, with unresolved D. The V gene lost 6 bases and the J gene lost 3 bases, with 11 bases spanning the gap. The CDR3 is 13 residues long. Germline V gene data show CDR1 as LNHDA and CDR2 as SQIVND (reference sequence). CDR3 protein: CASSRQAYYGYTF. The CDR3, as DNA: TGTGCCAGTAGCCGCCAAGCCTACTATGGCTACACCTTC.

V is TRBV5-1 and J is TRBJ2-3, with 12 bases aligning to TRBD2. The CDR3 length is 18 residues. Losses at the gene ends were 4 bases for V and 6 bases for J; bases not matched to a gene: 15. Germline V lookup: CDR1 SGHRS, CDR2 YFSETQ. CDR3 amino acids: CASSLRPSSGGDLDTQYF. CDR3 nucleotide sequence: TGCGCCAGCAGCCTCCGCCCTTCTAGCGGGGGGGATCTCGATACGCAGTATTTT.

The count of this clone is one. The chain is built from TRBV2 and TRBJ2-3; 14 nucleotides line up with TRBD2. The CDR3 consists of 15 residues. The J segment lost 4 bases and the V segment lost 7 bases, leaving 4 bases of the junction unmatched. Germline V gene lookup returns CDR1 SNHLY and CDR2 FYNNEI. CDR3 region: CASTRLAGGADTQYF. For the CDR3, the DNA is TGTGCCAGCACCAGACTAGCGGGAGGGGCAGATACGCAGTATTTT.

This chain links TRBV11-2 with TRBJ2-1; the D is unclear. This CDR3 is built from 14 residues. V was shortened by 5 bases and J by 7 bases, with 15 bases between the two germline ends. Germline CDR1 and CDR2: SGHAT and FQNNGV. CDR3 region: CASSPIAQSNEQFF. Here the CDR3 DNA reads TGTGCCAGCAGCCCCATAGCTCAAAGTAATGAGCAGTTCTTC.

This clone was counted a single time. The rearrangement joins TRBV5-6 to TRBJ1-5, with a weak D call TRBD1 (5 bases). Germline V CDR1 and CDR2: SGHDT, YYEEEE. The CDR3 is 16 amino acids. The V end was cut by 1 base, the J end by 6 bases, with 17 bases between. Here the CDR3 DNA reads TGTGCCAGCAGCTTGTGGGGTAGGGCCCAGGGTCAGCCCCAGCATTTT. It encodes CASSLWGRAQGQPQHF.

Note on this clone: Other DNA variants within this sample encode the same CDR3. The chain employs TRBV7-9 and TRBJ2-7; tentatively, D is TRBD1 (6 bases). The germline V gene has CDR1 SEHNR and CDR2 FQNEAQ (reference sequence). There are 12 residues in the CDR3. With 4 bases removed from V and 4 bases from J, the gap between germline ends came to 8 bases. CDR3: CASSSQGYEQYF. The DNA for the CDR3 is TGTGCCAGCAGCTCTCAGGGGTACGAGCAGTACTTC.

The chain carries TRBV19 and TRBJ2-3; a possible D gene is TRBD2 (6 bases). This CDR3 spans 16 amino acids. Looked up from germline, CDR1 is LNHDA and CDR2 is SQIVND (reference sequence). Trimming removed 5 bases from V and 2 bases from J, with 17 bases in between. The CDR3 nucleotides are TGTGCCAGTAGTCTCGGACTGGACTATACCACAGATACGCAGTATTTT. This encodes CASSLGLDYTTDTQYF.

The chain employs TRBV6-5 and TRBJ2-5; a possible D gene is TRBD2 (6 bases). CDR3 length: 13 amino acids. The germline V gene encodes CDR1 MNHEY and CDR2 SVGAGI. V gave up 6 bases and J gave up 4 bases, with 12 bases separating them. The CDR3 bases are TGTGCCAGCAGGGGGGGACTTGCAGAGACCCAGTACTTC. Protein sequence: CASRGGLAETQYF.

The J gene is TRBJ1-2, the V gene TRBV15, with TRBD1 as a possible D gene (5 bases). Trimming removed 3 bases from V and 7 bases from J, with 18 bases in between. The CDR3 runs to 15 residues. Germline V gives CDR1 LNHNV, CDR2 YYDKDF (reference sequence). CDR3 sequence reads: CATSRLVQGPTGYTF. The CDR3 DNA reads TGTGCCACCAGCAGGTTGGTCCAGGGCCCTACTGGCTACACCTTC. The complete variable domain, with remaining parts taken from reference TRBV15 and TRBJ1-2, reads DAMVIQNPRYQVTQFGKPVTLSCSQTLNHNVMYWYQQKSSQAPKLLFHYYDKDFNNEADTPDNFQSRRPNTSFCFLDIRSPGLGDTAMYLCATSRLVQGPTGYTFGSGTRLTVV.

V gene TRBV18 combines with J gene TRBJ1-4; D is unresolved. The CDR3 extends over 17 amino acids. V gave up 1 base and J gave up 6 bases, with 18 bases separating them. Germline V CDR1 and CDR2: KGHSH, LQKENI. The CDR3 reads CASSPRQPSGADEKLFF. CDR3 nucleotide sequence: TGTGCCAGCTCACCACGGCAGCCGAGCGGAGCGGATGAAAAACTGTTTTTT.

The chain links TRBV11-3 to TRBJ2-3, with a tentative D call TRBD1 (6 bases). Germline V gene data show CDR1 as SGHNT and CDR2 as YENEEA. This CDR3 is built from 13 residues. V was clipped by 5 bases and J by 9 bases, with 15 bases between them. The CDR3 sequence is CASSRDRTGTQYF. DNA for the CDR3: TGTGCCAGCAGCCGAGACAGGACCGGAACGCAGTATTTT.

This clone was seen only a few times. Here the CDR3 reads CASSETVSGNTIYF. The CDR3 DNA reads as TGTGCCAGCAGTGAGACAGTATCTGGAAACACCATATATTTT. This chain uses TRBV2 with TRBJ1-3, with a tentative D call TRBD1 (5 bases). Per the germline V gene, CDR1 is SNHLY and CDR2 is FYNNEI. V dropped 3 bases and J dropped 1 base, with 7 bases sitting between them. There are 14 residues in the CDR3.

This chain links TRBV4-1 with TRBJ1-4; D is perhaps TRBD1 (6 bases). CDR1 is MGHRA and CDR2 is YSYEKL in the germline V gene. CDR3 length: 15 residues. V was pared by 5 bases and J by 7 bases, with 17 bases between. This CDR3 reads CASSESTGASEKLFF. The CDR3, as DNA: TGCGCCAGCAGCGAATCGACAGGAGCGAGTGAAAAACTGTTTTTT.

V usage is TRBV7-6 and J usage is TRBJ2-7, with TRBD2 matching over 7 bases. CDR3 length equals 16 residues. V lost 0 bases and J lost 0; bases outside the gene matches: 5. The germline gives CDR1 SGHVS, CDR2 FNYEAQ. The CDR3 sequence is CASSLASSGGSYEQYF. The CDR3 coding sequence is TGTGCCAGCAGCTTAGCGTCTAGCGGAGGCTCCTACGAGCAGTACTTC.

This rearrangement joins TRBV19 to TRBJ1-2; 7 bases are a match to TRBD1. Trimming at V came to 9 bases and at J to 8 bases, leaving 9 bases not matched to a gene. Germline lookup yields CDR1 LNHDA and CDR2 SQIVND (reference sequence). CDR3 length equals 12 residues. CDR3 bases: TGTGCCAGCCATGACAGGGACGAAGGCTACACCTTC. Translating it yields CASHDRDEGYTF.

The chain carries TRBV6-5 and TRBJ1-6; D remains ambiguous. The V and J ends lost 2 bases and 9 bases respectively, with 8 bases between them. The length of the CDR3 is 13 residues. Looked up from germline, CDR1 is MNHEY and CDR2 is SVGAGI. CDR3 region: CASSYVSGSPLHF. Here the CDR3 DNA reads TGTGCCAGCAGTTACGTTTCAGGTTCACCCCTCCACTTT.

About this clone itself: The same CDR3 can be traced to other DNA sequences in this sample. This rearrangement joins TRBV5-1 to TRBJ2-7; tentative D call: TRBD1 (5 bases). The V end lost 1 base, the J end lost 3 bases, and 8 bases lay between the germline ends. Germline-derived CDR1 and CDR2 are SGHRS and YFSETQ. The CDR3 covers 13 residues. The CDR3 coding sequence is TGCGCCAGCAGCTTGACAGGCTTCTACGAGCAGTACTTC. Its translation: CASSLTGFYEQYF.

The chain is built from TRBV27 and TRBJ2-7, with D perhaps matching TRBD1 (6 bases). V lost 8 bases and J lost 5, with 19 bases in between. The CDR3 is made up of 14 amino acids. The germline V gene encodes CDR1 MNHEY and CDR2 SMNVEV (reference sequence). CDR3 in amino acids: CASSSRTVRNEQYF. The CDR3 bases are TGTGCCAGCTCGAGCAGGACAGTACGGAACGAGCAGTACTTC.

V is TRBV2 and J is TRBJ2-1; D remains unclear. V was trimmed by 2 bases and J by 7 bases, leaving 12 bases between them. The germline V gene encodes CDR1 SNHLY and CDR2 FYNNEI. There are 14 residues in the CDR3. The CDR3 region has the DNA TGTGCCAGCAGTGAATCTAGAAACGGGAATGAGCAGTTCTTC. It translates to CASSESRNGNEQFF.

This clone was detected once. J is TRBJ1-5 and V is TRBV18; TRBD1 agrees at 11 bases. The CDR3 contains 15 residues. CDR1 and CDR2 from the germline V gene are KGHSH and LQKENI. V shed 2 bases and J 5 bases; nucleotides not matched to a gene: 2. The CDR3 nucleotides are TGTGCCAGCTCACCAGGGACAGGGGGGGATCAGCCCCAGCATTTT. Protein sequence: CASSPGTGGDQPQHF.

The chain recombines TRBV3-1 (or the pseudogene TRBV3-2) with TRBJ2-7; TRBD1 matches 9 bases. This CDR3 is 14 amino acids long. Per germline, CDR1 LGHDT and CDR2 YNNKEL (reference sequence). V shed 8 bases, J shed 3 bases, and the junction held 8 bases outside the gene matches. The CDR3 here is CASVVGTGRYEQYF. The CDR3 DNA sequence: TGTGCCAGCGTCGTCGGGACAGGGCGCTACGAGCAGTACTTC.

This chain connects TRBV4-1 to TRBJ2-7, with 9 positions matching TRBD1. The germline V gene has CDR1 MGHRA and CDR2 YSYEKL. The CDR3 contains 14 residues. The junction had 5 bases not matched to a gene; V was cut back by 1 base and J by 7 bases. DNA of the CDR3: TGCGCCAGCAGCCAAGGCAGGACAGGGGAAGAGCAGTACTTC. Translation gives CASSQGRTGEEQYF.

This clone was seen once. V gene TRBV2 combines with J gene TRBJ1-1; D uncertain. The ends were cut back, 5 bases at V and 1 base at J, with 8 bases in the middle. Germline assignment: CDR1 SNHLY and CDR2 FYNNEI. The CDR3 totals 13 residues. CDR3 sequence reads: CASSTTENTEAFF. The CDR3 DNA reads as TGTGCCAGCAGTACAACAGAGAACACTGAAGCTTTCTTT. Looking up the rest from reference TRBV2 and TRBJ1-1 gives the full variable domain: EPEVTQTPSHQVTQMGQEVILRCVPISNHLYFYWYRQILGQKVEFLVSFYNNEISEKSEIFDDQFSVERPDGSNFTLKIRSTKLEDSAMYFCASSTTENTEAFFGQGTRLTVV.

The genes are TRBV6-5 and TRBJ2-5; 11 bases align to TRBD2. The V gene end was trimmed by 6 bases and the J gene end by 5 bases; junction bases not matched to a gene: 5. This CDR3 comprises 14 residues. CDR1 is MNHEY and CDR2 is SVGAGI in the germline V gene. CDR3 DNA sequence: TGTGCCAGCAGACTAGCGGGAGTCCGGGAGACCCAGTACTTC. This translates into CASRLAGVRETQYF.

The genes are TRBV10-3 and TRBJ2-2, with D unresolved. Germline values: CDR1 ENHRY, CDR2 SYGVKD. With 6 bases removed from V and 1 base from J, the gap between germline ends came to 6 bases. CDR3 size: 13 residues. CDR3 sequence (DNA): TGTGCCATCAGCCCGGGGAACACCGGGGAGCTGTTTTTT. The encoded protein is CAISPGNTGELFF.

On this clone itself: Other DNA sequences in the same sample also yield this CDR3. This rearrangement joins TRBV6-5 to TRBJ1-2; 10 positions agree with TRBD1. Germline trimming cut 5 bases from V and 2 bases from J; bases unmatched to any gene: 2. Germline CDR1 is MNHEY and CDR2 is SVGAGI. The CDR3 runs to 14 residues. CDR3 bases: TGTGCCAGCAGTCTGGGACAGGGGAACTATGGCTACACCTTC. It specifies CASSLGQGNYGYTF.

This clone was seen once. CDR3 DNA: TGTGCCAGCAGTTACCGCGGGACCTCCTACAATGAGCAGTTCTTC. This codes for CASSYRGTSYNEQFF. The chain employs TRBV27 and TRBJ2-1, with D perhaps matching TRBD2 (6 bases). Germline CDR1 is MNHEY and CDR2 is SMNVEV (reference sequence). V lost 4 bases, J lost 0 bases, and 10 bases lay in between. CDR3 length: 15 amino acids.